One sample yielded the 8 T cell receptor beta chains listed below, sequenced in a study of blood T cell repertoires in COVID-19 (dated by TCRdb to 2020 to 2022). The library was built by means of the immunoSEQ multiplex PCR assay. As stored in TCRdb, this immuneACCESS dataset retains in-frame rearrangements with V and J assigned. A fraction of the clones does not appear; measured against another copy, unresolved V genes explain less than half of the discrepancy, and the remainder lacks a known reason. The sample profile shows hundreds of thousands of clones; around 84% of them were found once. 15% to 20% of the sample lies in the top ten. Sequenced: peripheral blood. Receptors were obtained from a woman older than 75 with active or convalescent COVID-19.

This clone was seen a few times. In nucleotides, the CDR3 is TGTGCCAGCAGAGGGACAGAGGCTGGAAACACCATATATTTT. Translation gives CASRGTEAGNTIYF. J is TRBJ1-3 and V is TRBV27, with 7 positions matching TRBD1. This CDR3 is 14 amino acids long. V shed 6 bases, J shed 2 bases, and the junction held 4 bases outside the gene matches. Looked up from germline, CDR1 is MNHEY and CDR2 is SMNVEV (reference sequence).

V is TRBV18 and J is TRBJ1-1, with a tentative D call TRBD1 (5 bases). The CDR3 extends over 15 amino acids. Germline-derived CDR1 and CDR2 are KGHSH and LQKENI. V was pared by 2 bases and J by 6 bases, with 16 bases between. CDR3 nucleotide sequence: TGTGCCAGCTCACCAGCAACAGGCCGCTTGTCTGAAGCTTTCTTT. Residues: CASSPATGRLSEAFF.

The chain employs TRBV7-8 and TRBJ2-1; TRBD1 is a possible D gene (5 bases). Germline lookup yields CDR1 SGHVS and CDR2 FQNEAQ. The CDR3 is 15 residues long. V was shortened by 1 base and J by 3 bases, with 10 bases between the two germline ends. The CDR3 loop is CASSLGQGGYNEQFF. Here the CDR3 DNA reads TGTGCCAGCAGCTTAGGGCAGGGCGGCTACAATGAGCAGTTCTTC.

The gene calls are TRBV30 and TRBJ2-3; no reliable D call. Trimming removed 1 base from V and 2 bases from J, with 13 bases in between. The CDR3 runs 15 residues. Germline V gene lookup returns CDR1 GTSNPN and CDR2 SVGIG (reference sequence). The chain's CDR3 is CAWSGWRLVTDTQYF. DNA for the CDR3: TGTGCCTGGAGTGGGTGGAGACTCGTCACAGATACGCAGTATTTT.

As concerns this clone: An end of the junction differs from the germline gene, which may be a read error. CDR3: CSVDFSTRQHPLF. The CDR3 DNA follows: TGCAGCGTTGATTTCTCGACTCGACAGCATCCCCTATTC. V and J are TRBV29-1 and TRBJ1-2; D is possibly TRBD1 (5 bases). Germline loops: CDR1 SQVTM, CDR2 ANQGSEA. CDR3 length: 13 amino acids.

The CDR3 is CASSPGLARQETQYF. The CDR3 coding sequence is TGTGCCAGTAGCCCCGGACTAGCGAGACAAGAGACCCAGTACTTC. The rearrangement links TRBV19 to TRBJ2-5; 9 bases are shared with TRBD2. J gave up 2 bases and V 6 bases, and 7 bases lay outside the gene matches. The CDR3 sequence is 15 residues long. Germline lookup yields CDR1 LNHDA and CDR2 SQIVND (reference sequence).

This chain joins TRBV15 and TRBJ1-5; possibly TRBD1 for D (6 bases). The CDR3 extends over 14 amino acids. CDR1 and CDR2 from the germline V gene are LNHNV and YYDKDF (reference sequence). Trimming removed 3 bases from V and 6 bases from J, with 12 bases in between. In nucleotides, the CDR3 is TGTGCCACCAGCAGCAGGGGTCGGGGTCAGCCCCAGCATTTT. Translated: CATSSRGRGQPQHF.

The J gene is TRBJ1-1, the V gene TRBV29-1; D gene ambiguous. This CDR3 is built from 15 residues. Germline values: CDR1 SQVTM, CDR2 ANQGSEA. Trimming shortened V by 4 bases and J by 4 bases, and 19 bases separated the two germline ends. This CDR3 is CSVAITPDRGTEAFF. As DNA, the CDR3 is TGCAGCGTTGCGATAACCCCAGATCGAGGCACTGAAGCTTTCTTT.